One and the same sample provided the 11 T cell receptor beta chains below, sequenced in a study of cytomegalovirus exposure and HLA in healthy donors. Use of 60 Vbeta and 13 Jbeta primers characterized the PCR. Repertoires were generated with immunoSEQ multiplex PCR, while TCRdb's copy carries only in-frame clones and drops some. The sample includes under 200,000 clones, around 80% of them seen just once. What was sequenced was PBMCs. These receptors originate from a female donor in good health and CMV-seronegative.

V gene TRBV18 combines with J gene TRBJ2-7; tentative D call: TRBD1 (5 bases). This CDR3 is built from 13 residues. Germline CDR1 reads KGHSH; CDR2 reads LQKENI. Between the trimmed V and J ends, which lost 4 bases and 0 bases, there was a span of 7 bases. The CDR3 sequence is CASSLDSSYEQYF. CDR3 bases: TGTGCCAGCTCACTTGACAGCTCCTACGAGCAGTACTTC.

J is TRBJ1-5 and V is TRBV29-1, with D hard to call. Trimming removed 4 bases from V and 6 bases from J, with 13 bases in between. In germline, CDR1 is SQVTM, CDR2 ANQGSEA. There are 13 residues in the CDR3. The CDR3 loop is CSVGERIGQPQHF. CDR3 coding DNA: TGCAGCGTTGGAGAGCGGATCGGTCAGCCCCAGCATTTT.

The genes are TRBV6-1 and TRBJ1-2, with TRBD1 identical over 7 bases. Germline V gives CDR1 MNHNS, CDR2 SASEGT. CDR3 length equals 13 residues. V lost 3 bases, J lost 4 bases, and 2 bases stayed unmatched. CDR3 amino acids: CASSEAGGYGYTF. Written as DNA, the CDR3 is TGTGCCAGCAGTGAGGCAGGGGGCTATGGCTACACCTTC.

The chain links TRBV19 to TRBJ1-3; 7 bases agree with TRBD1. The J segment lost 2 bases and the V segment lost 7 bases, leaving 5 bases of the junction unmatched. Germline V CDR1 and CDR2: LNHDA, SQIVND (reference sequence). The CDR3 is 14 residues long. The CDR3, as DNA: TGTGCCAGTACTCCACAGGGGACTGGAAACACCATATATTTT. Translated: CASTPQGTGNTIYF.

The chain has TRBV30 and TRBJ1-6; 8 positions match TRBD1. CDR3 length: 14 amino acids. V lost 7 bases and J lost 7; bases outside the gene matches: 9. Germline assignment: CDR1 GTSNPN and CDR2 SVGIG (reference sequence). The CDR3 region is CASHWTGRNSPLHF. In nucleotides, the CDR3 is TGTGCCTCCCATTGGACAGGGCGGAATTCACCCCTCCACTTT.

This clone was found once. This rearrangement joins TRBV6-1 to TRBJ1-6, with no clear D. The CDR3 contains 13 residues. The germline CDR1 and CDR2 sequences are MNHNS and SASEGT. With 8 bases removed from V and 7 bases from J, the gap between germline ends came to 12 bases. CDR3 loop: CASAKVANSPLHF. The CDR3 DNA follows: TGTGCCAGCGCCAAAGTGGCCAATTCACCCCTCCACTTT.

The CDR3 is CASSSQNGRAYEQYF. The CDR3 DNA follows: TGTGCCAGCAGCTCCCAAAACGGGAGAGCTTACGAGCAGTACTTC. The chain links TRBV7-2 to TRBJ2-7; TRBD2 might be the D (6 bases). CDR1 SGHTA and CDR2 FQGNSA come from the germline V gene. V lost 4 bases and J lost 4, with 17 bases in between. This CDR3 contains 15 residues.

This chain uses TRBV4-3 with TRBJ1-1; D is perhaps TRBD1 (5 bases). The CDR3 runs to 14 residues. The V gene lost 1 base and the J gene lost 4 bases, with 10 bases spanning the gap. Looked up from germline, CDR1 is LGHNA and CDR2 is YSLEER. CDR3 sequence reads: CASSQGPRATEAFF. The CDR3 DNA is TGCGCCAGCAGCCAAGGCCCCAGGGCCACTGAAGCTTTCTTT.

There are a few counts of this clone. The chain uses TRBV4-3 and TRBJ1-1; a weak D match, TRBD1 (6 bases). The CDR3 extends over 13 amino acids. Germline-derived CDR1 and CDR2 are LGHNA and YSLEER. Deletions cut 5 bases from V and 6 bases from J, with 13 bases between. The CDR3 protein is CASSSGTNPEAFF. Written as DNA, the CDR3 is TGCGCCAGCAGCTCCGGGACAAATCCTGAAGCTTTCTTT.

This chain connects TRBV4-2 to TRBJ2-1; TRBD2 matches 13 bases. Per germline, CDR1 LGHNA and CDR2 YNFKEQ. V trimming: 4 bases; J trimming: 10 bases; junction bases outside the gene matches: 10. The CDR3 has 16 amino acids. In DNA, the CDR3 is TGTGCCAGCAGCCCACGGGGGACTAGCGGGGTTAGGGAGCAGTTCTTC. Its translation is CASSPRGTSGVREQFF.

This clone occurred a few times. V gene TRBV6-5 combines with J gene TRBJ1-2, with D tentatively TRBD1 (5 bases). This CDR3 has 12 residues. Germline CDR1 MNHEY, CDR2 SVGAGI. Trimming removed 6 bases at V and 8 bases at J, with 13 bases between. CDR3 residues: CASSPIGGGYTF. Written as DNA, the CDR3 is TGTGCCAGCAGCCCTATCGGGGGGGGCTACACCTTC.